A selection of T cell receptor beta chains follows, all from one sample in a study of blood T cell repertoires in COVID-19. Generated by immunoSEQ multiplex PCR, the TCRdb table keeps only in-frame clones and is missing some. The sample has about 190,000 clones; about nine tenths are singletons. Source material: peripheral blood. Receptor source: a man aged 65 to 79 with active or convalescent COVID-19. CDR3s leave out the opening cysteine and the closing phenylalanine or tryptophan.

J gene | V gene | CDR3 length | CDR3 protein
TRBJ2-2 | TRBV19 | 12 | ASSTGNWAGELF
TRBJ2-3 | TRBV29-1 | 9 | SVRSTDTQY
TRBJ2-4 | TRBV7-2 | 12 | ASSFMWESNIQY
TRBJ2-7 | TRBV2 | 10 | ASRSGGLEQY
TRBJ1-4 | TRBV27 | 12 | ASSFGTPNEKLF
TRBJ1-3 | TRBV30 | 15 | AWGRGDRSYSGNTIY
TRBJ2-2 | TRBV11-2 | 14 | ASSLVYRRITGELF
TRBJ2-1 | TRBV19 | 13 | ASSMSGRTYNEQF
TRBJ2-1 | TRBV24-1 | 13 | ATGLWTSGSYEQF
TRBJ1-5 | TRBV18 | 16 | ASSPPGTGGGSNQPQH
TRBJ2-7 | TRBV7-2 | 14 | ASNLWGLAGLREQY
TRBJ1-4 | TRBV2 | 12 | ASNTGGPEYGLF
TRBJ2-5 | TRBV9 | 10 | ASSVQGETQY
TRBJ2-1 | TRBV6-1 | 14 | ASSAIGQGTYNEQF
TRBJ1-1 | TRBV11-2 | 12 | ASSLEGAGTEAF
TRBJ2-1 | TRBV3-1/TRBV3-2 | 15 | ASSQVPGLAADNEQF
TRBJ2-3 | TRBV3-1/TRBV3-2 | 13 | ASSPVGGATDTQY
TRBJ1-1 | TRBV7-2 | 12 | ASVRGSLNTEAF
TRBJ2-3 | TRBV5-1 | 15 | ASSHLRRWVGSDTQY
TRBJ1-1 | TRBV7-2 | 12 | ASSLLGGNTEAF
TRBJ2-2 | TRBV19 | 15 | ASSKDRGRFSAGELF
TRBJ2-1 | TRBV19 | 16 | ASTLGSGVGGSYNEQF
TRBJ1-3 | TRBV6-5 | 13 | ASRREGGRGNTIY
TRBJ1-4 | TRBV7-9 | 11 | ASSSVFAEKLF
TRBJ1-1 | TRBV5-6 | 13 | ASSWPDRGDTEAF
TRBJ2-3 | TRBV27 | 12 | ASGKEGFTDTQY
TRBJ2-5 | TRBV5-4 | 14 | ASSPKREPKGETQY
TRBJ1-1 | TRBV7-9 | 12 | ASSLQGPNTEAF
TRBJ1-1 | TRBV5-8 | 13 | ASSFTGTGNTEAF
TRBJ2-2 | TRBV27 | 13 | ASSSSGRAPGELF
TRBJ2-7 | TRBV7-9 | 13 | ASSPTSRAVYEQY
TRBJ2-7 | TRBV18 | 12 | ASSFRDREYEQY
TRBJ2-5 | TRBV5-1 | 14 | ASSLKTSGYQETQY
TRBJ2-1 | TRBV6-2/TRBV6-3 | 14 | ASSYSIGGPLNEQF
TRBJ1-1 | TRBV6-5 | 11 | ASYGRANTEAF
TRBJ1-1 | TRBV2 | 11 | ASSMQMNTEAF
TRBJ2-7 | TRBV7-2 | 12 | ASSLVWSSYEQY
TRBJ1-2 | TRBV10-1 | 13 | ASSPGTGGVGGYT
TRBJ1-2 | TRBV11-2 | 12 | ASSLEDRGGGYT
TRBJ2-2 | TRBV5-4 | 13 | ASSNGGAISGELF
TRBJ1-1 | TRBV28 | 13 | ASSLSGLRDTEAF
TRBJ2-1 | TRBV4-3 | 13 | ASSLTPAALNEQF
TRBJ1-6 | TRBV2 | 10 | ATRTGEKTLH
TRBJ1-6 | TRBV6-9 | 11 | ASTEEQDSPLH
TRBJ1-5 | TRBV28 | 16 | ASRTGSGNQIGNQPQH
TRBJ2-5 | TRBV28 | 13 | ASSWASGWEETQY
TRBJ2-3 | TRBV19 | 12 | ASRDRGDTDTQY
TRBJ2-4 | TRBV7-9 | 14 | ASSLAPGTDKNIQY
TRBJ2-5 | TRBV15 | 15 | ATSRDQGGLAQETQY